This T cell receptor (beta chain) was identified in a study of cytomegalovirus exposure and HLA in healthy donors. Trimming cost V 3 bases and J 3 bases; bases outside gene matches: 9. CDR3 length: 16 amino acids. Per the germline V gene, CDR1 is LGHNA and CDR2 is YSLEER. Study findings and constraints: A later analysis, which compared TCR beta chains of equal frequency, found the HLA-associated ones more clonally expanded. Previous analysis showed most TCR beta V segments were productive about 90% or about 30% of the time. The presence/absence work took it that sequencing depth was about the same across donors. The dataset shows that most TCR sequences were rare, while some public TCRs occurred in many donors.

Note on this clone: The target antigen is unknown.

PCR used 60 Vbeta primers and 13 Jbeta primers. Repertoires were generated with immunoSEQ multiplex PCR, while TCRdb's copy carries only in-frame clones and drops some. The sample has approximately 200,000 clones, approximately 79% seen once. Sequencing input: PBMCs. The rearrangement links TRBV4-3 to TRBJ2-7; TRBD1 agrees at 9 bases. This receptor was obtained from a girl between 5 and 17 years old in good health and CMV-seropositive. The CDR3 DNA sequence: TGCGCCAGCAGCCAGGATGGGACAGGGAGTAACTACGAGCAGTACTTC. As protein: CASSQDGTGSNYEQYF.